The 22 T cell receptor beta chains below come from one sample, sequenced in a study of T cell changes during pregnancy in multiple sclerosis. Assay used: immunoSEQ multiplex PCR; TCRdb lists only in-frame clones, some missing. The sample has tens of thousands of clones, approximately 94% seen once; the top ten hold approximately 0.2%. Sequences were derived from CD4+ T cells from peripheral blood mononuclear cells, sampled before pregnancy. The receptors shown here come from a female donor with multiple sclerosis, enrolled in a pregnancy study.

The chain recombines TRBV6-5 with TRBJ1-1, with 8 bases identical to TRBD1. This CDR3 contains 15 residues. Germline V CDR1 and CDR2: MNHEY, SVGAGI. Unmatched junction bases numbered 11, after V lost 6 bases and J lost 5 bases. In nucleotides, the CDR3 is TGTGCCAGCAGGTTAGACAGGGGATTCACGACTGAAGCTTTCTTT. Translating it yields CASRLDRGFTTEAFF.

The chain couples TRBV5-1 to TRBJ2-7; D may be TRBD2 (6 bases). V lost 0 bases, J lost 3 bases, and 16 bases lay in between. Germline V gene lookup returns CDR1 SGHRS and CDR2 YFSETQ. The CDR3 is 16 residues long. The CDR3 protein is CASSLAPGLQDYEQYF. DNA of the CDR3: TGCGCCAGCAGCTTGGCACCGGGACTGCAGGACTACGAGCAGTACTTC. The full variable domain, with the rest looked up from reference TRBV5-1 and TRBJ2-7, is KAGVTQTPRYLIKTRGQQVTLSCSPISGHRSVSWYQQTPGQGLQFLFEYFSETQRNKGNFPGRFSGRQFSNSRSEMNVSTLELGDSALYLCASSLAPGLQDYEQYFGPGTRLTVT.

The gene calls are TRBV28 and TRBJ2-1, with D possibly TRBD2 on 6 matching bases. Trimming cost V 6 bases and J 3 bases, with 18 bases left between them. Germline V gene data show CDR1 as MDHEN and CDR2 as SYDVKM. The CDR3 consists of 16 residues. For the CDR3, the DNA is TGTGCCAGCAGCCCCCTCTGGACCGGGAGCTACAATGAGCAGTTCTTC. The encoded protein is CASSPLWTGSYNEQFF.

The chain carries TRBV27 and TRBJ2-3; 8 bases are a match to TRBD1. Germline CDR1 reads MNHEY; CDR2 reads SMNVEV (reference sequence). CDR3 length: 14 amino acids. The junction had 7 bases not matched to a gene; V was cut back by 10 bases and J by 1 base. CDR3 nucleotides: TGTGCCACTAAAACGGGACAGGGCACAGATACGCAGTATTTT. Its protein is CATKTGQGTDTQYF.

The genes are TRBV5-1 and TRBJ2-7, with D maybe TRBD1 (6 bases). Germline loops: CDR1 SGHRS, CDR2 YFSETQ. Trimming took 4 bases from V and 4 from J, leaving 24 bases between them. The CDR3 extends over 17 amino acids. CDR3 loop: CASSLGLPPGQGYEQYF. CDR3 coding DNA: TGCGCCAGCAGCCTGGGATTACCCCCGGGACAAGGATACGAGCAGTACTTC.

V gene TRBV30 combines with J gene TRBJ1-5; no firm D call. The germline gives CDR1 GTSNPN, CDR2 SVGIG (reference sequence). The CDR3 is made up of 13 amino acids. Trimming pared 1 base from V and 4 bases from J, leaving 8 bases between. CDR3 bases: TGTGCCTGGAGTGCACAGCTTAATCAGCCCCAGCATTTT. It specifies CAWSAQLNQPQHF.

This clone was picked up a small number of times. V is TRBV5-4 and J is TRBJ2-1; 10 bases are shared with TRBD1. V trimming: 4 bases; J trimming: 7 bases; junction bases outside the gene matches: 8. The CDR3 length is 15 residues. Germline V lookup: CDR1 SGHNT, CDR2 YYREEE (reference sequence). The CDR3 DNA reads TGTGCCAGCAGCCTCTGGACAGGGGGTTGGAATGAGCAGTTCTTC. Translation gives CASSLWTGGWNEQFF.

CDR3 in DNA: TGTGCTAGTGGTTTGGGGACAGGGAGCTACAATGAGCAGTTCTTC. The encoded protein is CASGLGTGSYNEQFF. The rearrangement links TRBV12-5 to TRBJ2-1, with 8 bases that match TRBD1. CDR3 size: 15 residues. Germline V gene sequence: CDR1 LGHNT, CDR2 FRNRAP. After removal of 1 base from V and 3 bases from J, the junction contained 2 bases not matched to a gene.

V and J are TRBV19 and TRBJ2-7, with D hard to call. The CDR3 runs to 11 residues. CDR1 and CDR2 from the germline V gene are LNHDA and SQIVND (reference sequence). With 4 bases removed from V and 5 bases from J, the gap between germline ends came to 6 bases. This chain's CDR3 is CASSKRDEQYF. The CDR3 DNA follows: TGTGCCAGTAGTAAACGGGACGAGCAGTACTTC. Supplemented by reference TRBV19 and TRBJ2-7, the full variable domain reads DGGITQSPKYLFRKEGQNVTLSCEQNLNHDAMYWYRQDPGQGLRLIYYSQIVNDFQKGDIAEGYSVSREKKESFPLTVTSAQKNPTAFYLCASSKRDEQYFGPGTRLTVT.

This chain links TRBV10-2 with TRBJ1-1; D is possibly TRBD1 (5 bases). The CDR3 is 12 residues long. V was pared by 6 bases and J by 5 bases, with 10 bases between. Germline CDR1 WSHSY, CDR2 SAAADI. CDR3 coding DNA: TGCGCCAGCAGCGGGGGAAATACTGAAGCTTTCTTT. It translates to CASSGGNTEAFF.

The genes are TRBV10-1 and TRBJ2-1; the D gene is possibly TRBD2 (6 bases). The CDR3 has 16 amino acids. Per germline, CDR1 WNHNN and CDR2 SYGVQD (reference sequence). Trimming shortened V by 5 bases and J by 5 bases, and 19 bases separated the two germline ends. The CDR3 nucleotides are TGCGCCAGCAGTAGATCAGGGACTGGTTTCAACAATGAGCAGTTCTTC. It yields the protein CASSRSGTGFNNEQFF.

The chain couples TRBV9 to TRBJ2-5; a possible D gene is TRBD1 (6 bases). CDR3 length: 17 amino acids. V was trimmed by 0 bases and J by 2 bases, leaving 17 bases between them. Per the germline V gene, CDR1 is SGDLS and CDR2 is YYNGEE. The CDR3 nucleotides are TGTGCCAGCAGCGTAGCTACGGGGACATATGGGCAAGAGACCCAGTACTTC. Protein sequence: CASSVATGTYGQETQYF.

The V and J genes are TRBV2 and TRBJ1-4; D remains ambiguous. Germline CDR1 reads SNHLY; CDR2 reads FYNNEI. The CDR3 covers 12 residues. V lost 8 bases, J lost 8 bases, and 12 bases lay in between. CDR3 amino acids: CASHGVFEKLFF. The DNA for the CDR3 is TGTGCCAGCCACGGAGTGTTCGAAAAACTGTTTTTT. The variable domain in full, with the rest retrieved from reference TRBV2 and TRBJ1-4, is EPEVTQTPSHQVTQMGQEVILRCVPISNHLYFYWYRQILGQKVEFLVSFYNNEISEKSEIFDDQFSVERPDGSNFTLKIRSTKLEDSAMYFCASHGVFEKLFFGSGTQLSVL.

V gene TRBV7-8 combines with J gene TRBJ2-3, with a weak D call TRBD2 (5 bases). The CDR3 loop spans 12 amino acids. V gave up 5 bases and J gave up 9 bases, with 12 bases separating them. In germline, CDR1 is SGHVS, CDR2 FQNEAQ. The CDR3 is CASSPGMFTQYF. For the CDR3, the DNA is TGTGCCAGCAGCCCGGGGATGTTCACGCAGTATTTT.

This clone was observed a few times. V and J are TRBV28 and TRBJ1-2, with 7 bases lining up with TRBD1. The CDR3 loop spans 15 amino acids. V dropped 1 base and J dropped 5; count of bases not matched to a gene: 7. The germline V gene has CDR1 MDHEN and CDR2 SYDVKM. CDR3 in amino acids: CASSLYPGGRYGYTF. The CDR3 bases are TGTGCCAGCAGTTTATATCCAGGGGGGAGATATGGCTACACCTTC.

V is TRBV10-3 and J is TRBJ2-7; TRBD2 agrees at 7 bases. Germline V CDR1 and CDR2: ENHRY, SYGVKD. Trimming removed 3 bases from V and 4 bases from J; junction bases left unmatched: 6. The CDR3 consists of 14 residues. CDR3 region: CAISDGGRTYEQYF. DNA for the CDR3: TGTGCCATCAGTGACGGGGGGAGGACGTACGAGCAGTACTTC.

This clone was counted a few times. The rearrangement joins TRBV5-6 to TRBJ1-1, with D perhaps matching TRBD1 (5 bases). With 3 bases removed from V and 3 bases from J, the gap between germline ends came to 18 bases. The CDR3 runs 16 residues. CDR1 is SGHDT and CDR2 is YYEEEE in the germline V gene. The CDR3 reads CASSYSTASPYTEAFF. The DNA of the CDR3 is TGTGCCAGCAGCTACTCGACAGCCTCACCTTACACTGAAGCTTTCTTT.

The J gene is TRBJ2-7, the V gene TRBV6-5; D ambiguous. Trimming cost V 4 bases and J 3 bases, with 10 bases left between them. Germline V gene lookup returns CDR1 MNHEY and CDR2 SVGAGI. This CDR3 has 13 residues. CDR3 protein: CASSLARGYEQYF. For the CDR3, the DNA is TGTGCCAGCAGTTTGGCTAGAGGCTACGAGCAGTACTTC.

The CDR3 protein is CASSLARRARYTEAFF. The CDR3 DNA sequence: TGTGCCAGCAGCTTGGCCAGGAGGGCTCGGTACACTGAAGCTTTCTTT. The chain joins TRBV5-5 to TRBJ1-1; no firm D call. This CDR3 has 16 residues. The V gene lost 0 bases and the J gene lost 3 bases, with 15 bases spanning the gap. From germline, CDR1 is SGHKS and CDR2 YYEKEE (reference sequence).

This clone was detected once. The V call is TRBV11-2, the J call TRBJ2-5; 7 bases align to TRBD2. The CDR3 is 15 amino acids. CDR1 is SGHAT, CDR2 FQNNGV, per germline. Trimming at V came to 6 bases and at J to 5 bases, leaving 12 bases not matched to a gene. CDR3 in DNA: TGTGCCAGCAGTTCAGAGCGGGGAATGGGGGAGACCCAGTACTTC. Translation gives CASSSERGMGETQYF.

The CDR3 nucleotides are TGTGCCAGTAGCCCCCTGGCGGGGGGGCCCCATGAGCAGTTCTTC. This encodes CASSPLAGGPHEQFF. The rearrangement uses TRBV19 and TRBJ2-1; 9 nucleotides align to TRBD2. V lost 6 bases to trimming and J lost 8 bases; unmatched junction nucleotides: 11. The CDR3 length is 15 residues. Germline V gives CDR1 LNHDA, CDR2 SQIVND (reference sequence).

The chain couples TRBV28 to TRBJ2-7, with TRBD2 matching 9 bases. V dropped 6 bases and J dropped 0; count of bases not matched to a gene: 6. This CDR3 region has 15 residues. The V gene's germline CDR1 is MDHEN and CDR2 SYDVKM. This CDR3 reads CASSSGLAGSYEQYF. CDR3 in DNA: TGTGCCAGCAGCTCGGGACTAGCAGGCTCCTACGAGCAGTACTTC.